The rows below give T cell receptor beta chains drawn from one sample of a study of T cells in localized non-small cell lung cancer. Here immunoSEQ multiplex PCR was the method, and the copy in TCRdb shows in-frame clones only, minus some. The sample has 25,000 to 30,000 clones, 91% seen once; the top ten hold 28%. The sample consisted of peripheral blood, taken before any cancer treatment. These receptors came from a female donor older than 55 with stage I lung adenocarcinoma. Both conserved end residues are part of each CDR3. A D gene is named only where the DNA matches it firmly. Size is omitted from some rows. Given values are once, few, many or a class for expanded clones.

V gene	J gene	D gene	clone size	CDR3 DNA	CDR3 protein
TRBV5-1	TRBJ2-1	TRBD1	-	TGCGCCAGCAGCTTCTCAGGGGGCCCCGAAGGACGAACGTTCTTC	CASSFSGGPEGRTFF
TRBV6-1	TRBJ2-1	TRBD2	-	TGTGCCAGCAGTGAAATGACTAGCGGGGGGTGGTTCTTC	CASSEMTSGGWFF
TRBV7-3	TRBJ1-2	-	-	TGTGCCAGCAGCCCAGATGCTAACTATGGCTACACCTTC	CASSPDANYGYTF
TRBV7-9	TRBJ1-6	TRBD1	-	TGTGCCAGCAGCCTGGGACAGGCGGGTTCACCCCTCCACTTT	CASSLGQAGSPLHF
TRBV28	TRBJ2-2	TRBD2	-	TGTGCCAGCAGTCATCCCCCCCTAGCGGGGAACACCGGGGAGCTGTTTTTT	CASSHPPLAGNTGELFF
TRBV30	TRBJ1-2	TRBD1	-	TGTGCCTGGACCCCCGACAGGGGCGGCTTGTATGGCTACACCTTC	CAWTPDRGGLYGYTF
TRBV5-1	TRBJ1-2	-	-	TGCGCCAGCAGCTTGGCCGGGCCTCTAGGTGGCTACACCTTC	CASSLAGPLGGYTF
TRBV15	TRBJ2-1	TRBD2	-	TGTGCCACCAGCCTTCTGGCTAGCGGGAGAAAGAGCGATGAGCAGTTCTTC	CATSLLASGRKSDEQFF
TRBV27	TRBJ2-7	-	-	TGTGCCAGCACCTCAGGGACCTACGAGCAGTACTTC	CASTSGTYEQYF
TRBV2	TRBJ2-6	TRBD2	few	TGTGCCAGCAAAGGGACTAGCCACTCTGGGGCCAACGTCCTGACTTTC	CASKGTSHSGANVLTF
TRBV18	TRBJ2-1	-	once	TGTGCCAGCTCACGTGGCTCCTACAATGAGCAGTTCTTC	CASSRGSYNEQFF
TRBV12-5	TRBJ2-6	-	-	TGTGCTAGTGGTAACCTGGATGCAGGACAAAGTCGGGCCAACGTCCTGACTTTC	CASGNLDAGQSRANVLTF
TRBV6-1	TRBJ2-7	TRBD2	-	TGTGCCAGCAGTGTCCTAGCGGGGGGATCTCGCTTTGCCGAGCAGTACTTC	CASSVLAGGSRFAEQYF
TRBV19	TRBJ1-6	TRBD1	-	TGTGCCAGTAGTCCCCAGGGGGCGGTTAATTCACCCCTCCACTTT	CASSPQGAVNSPLHF
TRBV2	TRBJ1-2	TRBD1	-	TGTGCCAGCCCCGGCCGACAGGGGTTAAACTATGGCTACACCTTC	CASPGRQGLNYGYTF
TRBV5-8	TRBJ2-3	-	-	TGTGCCAGCAGCACCCGGACAGATACGCAGTATTTT	CASSTRTDTQYF
TRBV4-1	TRBJ2-5	TRBD1	-	TGCGCCAGCAGCCAAGGGGCGGACAGGGTAAAGACCCAGTACTTC	CASSQGADRVKTQYF
TRBV7-8	TRBJ2-3	TRBD2	-	TGTGCCAGCAGCTTACAATTCGGGACTAGCGGGAGCACAGATACGCAGTATTTT	CASSLQFGTSGSTDTQYF